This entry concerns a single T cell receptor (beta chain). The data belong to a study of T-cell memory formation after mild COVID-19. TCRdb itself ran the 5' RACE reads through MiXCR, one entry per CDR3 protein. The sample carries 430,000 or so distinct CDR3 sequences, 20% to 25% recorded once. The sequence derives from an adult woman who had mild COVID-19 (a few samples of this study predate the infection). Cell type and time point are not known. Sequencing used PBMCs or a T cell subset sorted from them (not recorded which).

The CDR3 is CASSPRLPQGANTEAFF. For the CDR3, the DNA is TGTGCCAGCTCACCCCGACTTCCACAGGGGGCGAACACTGAAGCTTTCTTT. The V gene is TRBV18, the J gene TRBJ1-1; 9 bases align to TRBD1. The trim removed 3 bases at V and 1 base at J, leaving 9 bases unmatched. This CDR3 has 17 amino acids. The germline gives CDR1 KGHSH, CDR2 LQKENI.